The entry below gives a single T cell receptor (beta chain) sequence along with its context. No cognate antigen has been identified for it. One base away there is no much larger clone; base qualities are not given. This record comes from a study of early T cells in non-severe SARS-CoV-2 infection (dated by TCRdb to the early 2020s). Regarding the research as a whole: Because TCR sequencing relied on bulk RNA taken from unsorted whole blood, pairing of alpha and beta chains was not possible. The study at large found these results: Matching against VDJdb was skewed toward anti-spike CD8 responses, likely underestimated virus-specific expansions, and missed private and CD4 specificities.

V sheds 2 bases and J sheds 0 bases, leaving 11 bases between their ends. Measured from the cysteine to the phenylalanine, the CDR3 is 17 residues long. Left in the record is the CDR3 DNA by itself, 51 bases read in frame from the first base. Reading the germline V gene gives CDR1 MGHDK and CDR2 SYGVNS. The study was a case-control design nested within a healthcare worker cohort in London, UK, with weekly nasopharyngeal swab PCR tests and blood sampling. Healthcare workers were enrolled in the week of the UK lockdown, from 23 to 31 March 2020, and were followed every week for up to roughly 16 weeks. Receptors were amplified or captured by 5' RACE. TCRdb records NextSeq 500 as the sequencer. To correct for sequencing error and PCR bias, the TCR library protocol tagged individual cDNA molecules with unique molecular identifiers. Both TCR alpha and beta chains were sequenced, and tight co-correlation was observed between alpha and beta sequence abundances in each sample. On the study's bioinformatics: Decombinator V4 was used to perform V gene, J gene and CDR3 annotation of TCR sequences. Expanded TCRs were defined as changing significantly between any two time points under a Poisson model with p below 0.0001. TCR abundances were normalised to the total number of TCRs sequenced per sample and were expressed as counts per million. MAIT TCRs were defined by TRAV1-2 paired with TRAJ12, TRAJ20 or TRAJ33, and iNKT TCRs by TRAV10 paired with TRAJ18. A search of VDJdb, accessed on 1 November 2021, was run for TCRs annotated to CMV, EBV and SARS-CoV-2, with TCRs annotated for multiple antigens excluded. TCRdb redid the processing of the public reads, applying fastp at Q25 and MiXCR, and retained in-frame beta chains. Entries that share a CDR3 protein sequence are merged under the most common genes and DNA. TCRdb, not the authors, supplied the V and J calls. The sample includes 50,000 to 65,000 distinct CDR3 sequences, with roughly 18% observed a single time. The top ten clones comprise almost 9% of the sample.

The receptor chain draws on TRBV25-1 and TRBJ2-6; the D segment could be TRBD1, given 5 matching bases. This receptor was taken from an adult who was a healthcare worker with PCR-confirmed SARS-CoV-2 infection or an uninfected control (not recorded which). Material: whole blood, obtained at baseline. CDR3 region: CASSEPTTDSGANVLTF. The nucleotides read TGTGCCAGCAGTGAACCCACGACAGACTCTGGGGCCAACGTCCTGACTTTC.